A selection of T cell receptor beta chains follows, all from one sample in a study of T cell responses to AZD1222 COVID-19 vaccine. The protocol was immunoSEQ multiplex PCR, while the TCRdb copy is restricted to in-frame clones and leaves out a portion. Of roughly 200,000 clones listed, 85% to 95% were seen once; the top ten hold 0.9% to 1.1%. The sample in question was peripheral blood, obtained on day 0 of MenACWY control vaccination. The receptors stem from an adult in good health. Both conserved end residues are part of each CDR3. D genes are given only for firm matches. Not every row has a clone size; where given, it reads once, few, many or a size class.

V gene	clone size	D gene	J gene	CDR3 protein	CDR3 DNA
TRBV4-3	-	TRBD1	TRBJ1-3	CASSQGTGSGNTIYF	TGCGCCAGCAGCCAAGGGACAGGCTCTGGAAACACCATATATTTT
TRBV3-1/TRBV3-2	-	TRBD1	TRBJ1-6	CASSQQTGGSSPLHF	TGTGCCAGCAGCCAACAGACAGGGGGCTCCTCACCCCTCCACTTT
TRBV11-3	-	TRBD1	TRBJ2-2	CASSRRTGANTGELFF	TGTGCCAGCAGCCGTCGGACAGGGGCGAACACCGGGGAGCTGTTTTTT
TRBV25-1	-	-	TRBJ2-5	CASSEGGGETQYF	TGTGCCAGCAGTGAGGGGGGCGGAGAGACCCAGTACTTC
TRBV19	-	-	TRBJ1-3	CASRNNRQSSGNTIYF	TGTGCCAGTAGAAATAACAGGCAGAGCTCTGGAAACACCATATATTTT
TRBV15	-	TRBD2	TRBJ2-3	CATSARSGASTDTQYF	TGTGCCACCAGCGCCCGGAGCGGGGCTAGCACAGATACGCAGTATTTT
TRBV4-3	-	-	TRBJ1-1	CASSQDHSPRQAEAFF	TGCGCCAGCAGCCAAGATCATAGCCCCCGCCAGGCTGAAGCTTTCTTT
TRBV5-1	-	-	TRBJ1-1	CASSWAGGASKAFF	TGCGCCAGCAGCTGGGCGGGCGGGGCCTCGAAAGCTTTCTTT
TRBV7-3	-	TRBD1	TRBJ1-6	CASSHGQGSPLHF	TGTGCCAGCAGCCACGGACAGGGATCACCCCTCCACTTT
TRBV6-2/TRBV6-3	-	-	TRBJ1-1	CASSYSEGMSTEAFF	TGTGCCAGCAGTTACTCAGAGGGAATGAGCACTGAAGCTTTCTTT
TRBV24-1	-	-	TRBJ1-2	CATSDWWGGYTF	TGTGCCACCAGTGATTGGTGGGGTGGCTACACCTTC
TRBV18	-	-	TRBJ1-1	CASSPTSASNTEAFF	TGTGCCAGCTCACCAACGTCCGCATCGAACACTGAAGCTTTCTTT
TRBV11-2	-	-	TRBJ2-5	CASSFPREHQYF	TGTGCCAGCAGCTTTCCCAGGGAACACCAGTACTTC
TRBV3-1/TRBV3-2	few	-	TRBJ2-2	CASSQSDRMNTGELFF	TGTGCCAGCAGTCAAAGTGACAGGATGAACACCGGGGAGCTGTTTTTT
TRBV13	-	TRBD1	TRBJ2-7	CASSLGDRGPYEQYF	TGTGCCAGCAGCTTAGGAGACAGGGGCCCCTACGAGCAGTACTTC
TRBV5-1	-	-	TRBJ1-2	CASSLGTGHGYTF	TGCGCCAGCAGCCTAGGGACCGGCCATGGCTACACCTTC
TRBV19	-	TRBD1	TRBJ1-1	CASSQPGQGFEAFF	TGTGCCAGTAGTCAACCGGGACAGGGGTTTGAAGCTTTCTTT
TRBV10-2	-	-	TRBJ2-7	CASSVMNEQYF	TGCGCCAGCAGTGTAATGAACGAGCAGTACTTC
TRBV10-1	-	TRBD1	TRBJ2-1	CASSEGQGAYNEQFF	TGCGCCAGCAGTGAGGGGCAGGGGGCCTACAATGAGCAGTTCTTC
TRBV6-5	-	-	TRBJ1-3	CASSYSWGRRRNTIYF	TGTGCCAGCAGTTACTCGTGGGGCCGGCGCAGGAACACCATATATTTT
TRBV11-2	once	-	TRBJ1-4	CASSLTRGTTNEKLFF	TGTGCCAGCAGCTTGACACGGGGGACAACTAATGAAAAACTGTTTTTT
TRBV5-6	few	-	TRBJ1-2	CASSLAGRARNYGYTF	TGTGCCAGCAGCTTGGCCGGCAGGGCCCGGAACTATGGCTACACCTTC
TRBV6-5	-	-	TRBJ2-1	CASSTRRLDEQFF	TGTGCCAGCAGCACCCGGAGACTGGATGAGCAGTTCTTC
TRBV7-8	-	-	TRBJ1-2	CASSLARARGYTF	TGTGCCAGCAGCTTAGCTAGGGCTAGGGGCTACACCTTC
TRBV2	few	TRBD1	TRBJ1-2	CASSNRGRGGYTF	TGTGCCAGCAGTAACAGGGGGCGCGGTGGCTACACCTTC
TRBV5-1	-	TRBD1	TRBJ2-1	CASSLGGQGYNEQFF	TGCGCCAGCAGCTTGGGAGGACAGGGCTACAATGAGCAGTTCTTC
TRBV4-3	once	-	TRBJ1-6	CASSQDGDFGSPLHF	TGCGCCAGCAGCCAAGATGGGGACTTCGGGTCACCCCTCCACTTT
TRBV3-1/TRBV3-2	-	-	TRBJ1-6	CASSPEGNNSPLHF	TGTGCCAGCAGCCCCGAGGGAAATAATTCACCCCTCCACTTT
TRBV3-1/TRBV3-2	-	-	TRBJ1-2	CASSYSWGYTF	TGTGCCAGCAGCTATTCTTGGGGCTACACCTTC
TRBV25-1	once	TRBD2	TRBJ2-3	CASSVPLAGGSTDTQYF	TGTGCCAGCAGTGTCCCCCTAGCGGGGGGAAGCACAGATACGCAGTATTTT